This T cell receptor (beta chain) emerged from a study of shared clonotypes between healthy human individuals. Overall study findings and caveats: Measured sharing among donors was expected to vary with sequencing depth. Against clonotypes common to all four donors, non-shared ones had lower generation probabilities.

To note about this clone: Its antigen remains unidentified.

Naive CD8 cells lacked CD45RO and underwent positive selection for CCR7, leaving out terminally differentiated effector memory CD45RA+ cells. The study ran the assay at deep level. Original analysis: Filtering differed, since immunoSEQ gave only junction sequences and no quality scores. Generated by immunoSEQ multiplex PCR, the TCRdb table keeps only in-frame clones and is missing some. That table is the source of V, J and clone size, and D and trimming were worked out from the DNA. The sample includes about 2.1 million clones, just under 95% of them seen just once. This CDR3 has 13 amino acids. Germline-derived CDR1 and CDR2 are MNHEY and SVGAGI. Trimming cost V 2 bases and J 4 bases, with 6 bases left between them.

The chain couples TRBV6-5 to TRBJ2-1; D is unclear. The TCR originated in a young man in good health. Some clones in this sample may be carry-over from other donors' samples. The sequencing sample was made of naive CD8+ T cells from PBMCs. CDR3 amino acids: CASSYQQYNEQFF. Written as DNA, the CDR3 is TGTGCCAGCAGTTACCAACAGTACAATGAGCAGTTCTTC.